This T cell receptor (beta chain) comes out of a study of cytomegalovirus exposure and HLA in healthy donors. 60 Vbeta and 13 Jbeta primers were used in PCR. Here immunoSEQ multiplex PCR was the method, and the copy in TCRdb shows in-frame clones only, minus some. The repertoire includes 200,000 to 250,000 clones, 79% of them detected once, and about 1.8% sits in the top ten. The V end lost 2 bases, the J end lost 2 bases, and 6 bases lay between the germline ends. The CDR3 is 14 amino acids. Germline V lookup: CDR1 ENHRY, CDR2 SYGVKD. This chain links TRBV10-3 with TRBJ1-4; D might be TRBD1 (6 bases). The receptor comes from a middle-aged man in good health and CMV-seronegative. The sequenced sample consisted of PBMCs. The CDR3 nucleotides read TGTGCCATCAGTGAGGGACAGACTAATGAAAAACTGTTTTTT. Translated: CAISEGQTNEKLFF.